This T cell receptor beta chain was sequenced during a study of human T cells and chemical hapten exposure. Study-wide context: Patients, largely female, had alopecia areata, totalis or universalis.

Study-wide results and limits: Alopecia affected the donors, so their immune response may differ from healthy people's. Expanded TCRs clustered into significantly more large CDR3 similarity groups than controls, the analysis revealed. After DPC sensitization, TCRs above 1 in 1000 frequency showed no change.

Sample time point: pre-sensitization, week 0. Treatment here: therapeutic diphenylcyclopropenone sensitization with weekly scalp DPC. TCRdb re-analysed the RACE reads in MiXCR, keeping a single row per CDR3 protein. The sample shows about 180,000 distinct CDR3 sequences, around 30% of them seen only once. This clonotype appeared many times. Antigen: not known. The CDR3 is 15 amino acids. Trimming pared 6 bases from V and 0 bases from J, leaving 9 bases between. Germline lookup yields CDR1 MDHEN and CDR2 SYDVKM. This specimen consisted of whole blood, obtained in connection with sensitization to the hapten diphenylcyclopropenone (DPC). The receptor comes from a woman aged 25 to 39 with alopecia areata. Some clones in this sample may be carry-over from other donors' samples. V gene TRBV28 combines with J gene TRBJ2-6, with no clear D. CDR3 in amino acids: CASSRPGSGANVLTF. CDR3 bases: TGTGCCAGCAGCCGCCCCGGCTCTGGGGCCAACGTCCTGACTTTC. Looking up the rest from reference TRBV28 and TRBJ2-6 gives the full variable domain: DVKVTQSSRYLVKRTGEKVFLECVQDMDHENMFWYRQDPGLGLRLIYFSYDVKMKEKGDIPEGYSVSREKKERFSLILESASTNQTSMYLCASSRPGSGANVLTFGAGSRLTVL.